The present entry profiles one TCR beta chain with its context. A read error may explain this, as a much larger clone is one base away. The germline CDR1 and CDR2 sequences are MDHEN and SYDVKM. The CDR3 contains 11 residues. This record belongs to a study of tumor-infiltrating lymphocytes in primary liver carcinoma. The authors made TCR beta cDNA from roughly 480 ng total RNA with a constant-region primer. A slightly modified ARM-PCR protocol with three nested multiplex PCR rounds produced these TCR beta libraries. Researchers ran the first two PCR rounds for 9 to 10 cycles each with TRBV1-TRBV30 forward primers and a C-beta reverse primer. One entry per CDR3 protein results from TCRdb running MiXCR on the multiplex PCR reads. This table has fewer than 75,000 distinct CDR3 sequences, about two thirds appearing once. Unsorted bulk tissue of about 20-32 mg yielded co-extracted RNA and DNA. Those patients suffered from chronic HBV infection and were treatment-naive.

The receptor was derived from a man between 40 and 49 years old with primary liver carcinoma and hepatitis B virus infection. What was sequenced was liver tumor tissue from sampling region 2. As to subset: tumor region T2, inferior pole. The chain combines TRBV28 with TRBJ2-4; D is perhaps TRBD1 or TRBD2 (5 bases each). The CDR3 coding sequence is TGTGCCAGCTGTTTATTTGGGACGGTCACGTTC. Its translation: CASCLFGTVTF.